A selection of T cell receptor beta chains follows, all from one sample in a study of early T cells in non-severe SARS-CoV-2 infection. TCRdb processed the 5' RACE reads anew with MiXCR; each CDR3 protein has one entry. The table includes 84,000 or so distinct CDR3 sequences, 13% to 15% detected once. The sample was whole blood. The receptors stem from an adult who was a healthcare worker with PCR-confirmed SARS-CoV-2 infection or an uninfected control (not recorded which). The CDR3 runs from the conserved cysteine through the conserved F or W. The D gene is left open where the match is weak. Where a row states a size, it is once, few, many or the class of an expanded clone; other rows omit it.

d_call,v_call,j_call,clone_size,cdr3_nt,cdr3_aa
-,TRBV7-2,TRBJ2-2,few,TGTGCCAGCAGGCGAGGACAGATCTTCACCGGGGAGCTGTTTTTT,CASRRGQIFTGELFF
TRBD2,TRBV6-9,TRBJ2-7,-,TGTGCCAGCAGTTATATTAGCGGGACCTACGAGCAGTACTTC,CASSYISGTYEQYF
TRBD1,TRBV19,TRBJ1-1,-,TGTGCCAGTAGTCCGGTCGGGGACAGTGAAGCTTTCTTT,CASSPVGDSEAFF
-,TRBV9,TRBJ2-5,-,TGTGCCAGCAGCGTAGCGGTACTCCCCCAAGAGACCCAGTACTTC,CASSVAVLPQETQYF
TRBD2,TRBV7-8,TRBJ2-1,-,TGTGCCAGCAGCCTACCTCGGCTAGCGGGGCATGAGCAGTTCTTC,CASSLPRLAGHEQFF
-,TRBV19,TRBJ1-5,-,TGTGCCAGTAGTATACAGGCTAGCAATCAGCCCCAGCATTTT,CASSIQASNQPQHF
TRBD2,TRBV29-1,TRBJ2-1,-,TGCAGCGTTTTCGGGACTAAGAATGAGCAGTTCTTC,CSVFGTKNEQFF
-,TRBV5-1,TRBJ2-7,-,TGCGCCAGCAGCTCACCCAATGGGGGGGGCCGGTCCTACGAGCAGTACTTC,CASSSPNGGGRSYEQYF
-,TRBV5-1,TRBJ2-5,-,TGCGCCAGCAGCTTGGAATTAGGGAAGAAGACCCAGTACTTC,CASSLELGKKTQYF
-,TRBV6-1,TRBJ2-1,few,TGTGCCAGCAGTGGCGAAAGAAGGCCCCACAATGAGCAGTTCTTC,CASSGERRPHNEQFF
-,TRBV19,TRBJ1-2,many,TGTGCCAGTCGTCCGCAGGGTGCTAACTATGGCTACACCTTC,CASRPQGANYGYTF
-,TRBV10-3,TRBJ1-6,few,TGTGCCATCAGTGGGGATCCTAATTCACCCCTCCACTTT,CAISGDPNSPLHF
-,TRBV5-1,TRBJ2-1,-,TGCGCCAGTAGCCTTTCAGACTACAATGAGCAGTTCTTC,CASSLSDYNEQFF
-,TRBV6-5,TRBJ1-5,few,TGTGCCAGCAGTTACTCACCTGGTCAGCCCCAGCATTTT,CASSYSPGQPQHF
TRBD1,TRBV11-2,TRBJ1-6,few,TGTGCCAGCAGCCCGACAGGGGGTAATTCACCCCTCCACTTT,CASSPTGGNSPLHF
-,TRBV12-3/TRBV12-4,TRBJ1-6,-,TGTGCCAGCACCCGGGGGACATTAGCTAATTCACCCCTCCACTTT,CASTRGTLANSPLHF